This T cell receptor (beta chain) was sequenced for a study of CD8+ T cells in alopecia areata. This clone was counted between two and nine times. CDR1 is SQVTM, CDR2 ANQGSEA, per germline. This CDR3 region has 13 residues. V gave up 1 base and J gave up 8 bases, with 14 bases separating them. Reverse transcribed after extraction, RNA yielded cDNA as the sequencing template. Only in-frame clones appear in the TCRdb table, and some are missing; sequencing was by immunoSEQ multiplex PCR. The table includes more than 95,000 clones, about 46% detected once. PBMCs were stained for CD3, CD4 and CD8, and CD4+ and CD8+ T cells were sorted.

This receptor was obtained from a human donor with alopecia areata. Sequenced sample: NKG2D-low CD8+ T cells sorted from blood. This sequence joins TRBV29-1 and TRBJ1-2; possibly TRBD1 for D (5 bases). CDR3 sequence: CSVEGQGSIGYTF. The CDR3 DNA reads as TGCAGCGTTGAAGGCCAGGGTAGTATAGGCTACACCTTC.